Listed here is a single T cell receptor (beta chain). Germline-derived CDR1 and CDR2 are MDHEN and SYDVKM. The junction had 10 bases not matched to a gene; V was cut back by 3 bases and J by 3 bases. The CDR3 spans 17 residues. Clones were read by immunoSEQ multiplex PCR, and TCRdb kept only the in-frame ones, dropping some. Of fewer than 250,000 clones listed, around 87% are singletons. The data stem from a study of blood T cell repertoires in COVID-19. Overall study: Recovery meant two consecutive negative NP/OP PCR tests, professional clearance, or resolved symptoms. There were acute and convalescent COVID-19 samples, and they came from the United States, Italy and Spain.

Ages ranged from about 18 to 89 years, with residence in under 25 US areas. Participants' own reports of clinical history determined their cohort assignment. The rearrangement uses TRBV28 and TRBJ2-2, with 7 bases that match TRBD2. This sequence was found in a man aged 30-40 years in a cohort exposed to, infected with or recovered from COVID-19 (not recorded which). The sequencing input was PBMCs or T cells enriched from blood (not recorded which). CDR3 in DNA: TGTGCCAGCAGTTTGGTCAGGTTGGGAGGGGACACCGGGGAGCTGTTTTTT. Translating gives CASSLVRLGGDTGELFF.